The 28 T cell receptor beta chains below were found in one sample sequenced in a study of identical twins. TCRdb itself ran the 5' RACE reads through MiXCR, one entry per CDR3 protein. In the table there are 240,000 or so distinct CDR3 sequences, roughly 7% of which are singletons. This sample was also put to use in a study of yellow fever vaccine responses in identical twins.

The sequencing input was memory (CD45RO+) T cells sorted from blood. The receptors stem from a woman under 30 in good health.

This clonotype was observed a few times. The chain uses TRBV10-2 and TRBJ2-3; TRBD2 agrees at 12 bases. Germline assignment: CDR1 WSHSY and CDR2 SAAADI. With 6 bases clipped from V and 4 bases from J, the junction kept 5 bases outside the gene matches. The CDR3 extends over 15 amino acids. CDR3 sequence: CASRPLAGGSDTQYF. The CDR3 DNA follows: TGCGCCAGCAGACCACTAGCGGGAGGTTCAGATACGCAGTATTTT.

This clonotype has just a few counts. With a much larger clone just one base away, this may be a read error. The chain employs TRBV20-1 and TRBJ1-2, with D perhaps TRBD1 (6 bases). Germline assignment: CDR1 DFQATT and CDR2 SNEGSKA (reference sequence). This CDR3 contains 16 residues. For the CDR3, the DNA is TGCTGTGCTATGACCGGTAACTCCGGAGGGGGCTATGGCTACACCTTC. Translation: CCAMTGNSGGGYGYTF.

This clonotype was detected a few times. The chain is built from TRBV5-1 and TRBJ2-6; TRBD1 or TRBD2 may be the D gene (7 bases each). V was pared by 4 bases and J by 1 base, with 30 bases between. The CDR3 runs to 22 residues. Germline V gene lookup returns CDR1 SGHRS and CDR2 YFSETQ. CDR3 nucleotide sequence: TGCGCCAGCAGCCCGGGCCTGGCAGGGGGTCTAGCGGCGATATCTGGGGCCAACGTCCTGACTTTC. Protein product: CASSPGLAGGLAAISGANVLTF.

CDR3 amino acids: CSAPVGGPQAKNIQYF. The CDR3 bases are TGCAGTGCCCCGGTGGGTGGGCCACAAGCCAAAAACATTCAGTACTTC. The rearrangement uses TRBV20-1 and TRBJ2-4, with D uncertain. The CDR3 has 16 residues. CDR1 is DFQATT, CDR2 SNEGSKA, per germline (reference sequence). The germline V and J ends were trimmed by 6 bases and 0 bases, with 18 bases remaining between them.

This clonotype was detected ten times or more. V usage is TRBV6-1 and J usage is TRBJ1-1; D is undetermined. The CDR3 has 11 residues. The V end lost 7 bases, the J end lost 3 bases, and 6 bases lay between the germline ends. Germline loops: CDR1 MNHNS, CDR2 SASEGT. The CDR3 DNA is TGTGCCAGCACTCGAGACACTGAAGCTTTCTTT. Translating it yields CASTRDTEAFF.

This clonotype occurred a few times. The CDR3 sequence is CASSHGTGDSPLHF. The CDR3 DNA follows: TGTGCCAGCAGCCATGGGACAGGGGATTCACCCCTCCACTTT. This chain joins TRBV7-9 and TRBJ1-6; 10 positions agree with TRBD1. This CDR3 is 14 amino acids long. CDR1 is SEHNR and CDR2 is FQNEAQ in the germline V gene (reference sequence). The junction had 3 bases not matched to a gene; V was cut back by 5 bases and J by 8 bases.

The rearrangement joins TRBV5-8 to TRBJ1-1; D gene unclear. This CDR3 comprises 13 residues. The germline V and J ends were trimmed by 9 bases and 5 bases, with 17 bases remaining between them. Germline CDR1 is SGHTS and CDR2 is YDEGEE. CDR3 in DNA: TGTGCCATCAGTCACGGAGGGAGGACTGAAGCTTTCTTT. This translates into CAISHGGRTEAFF.

The chain's CDR3 is CASSLGPGGPRTGELFF. The CDR3 DNA is TGTGCCAGCAGCTTGGGTCCGGGAGGGCCTCGGACCGGGGAGCTGTTTTTT. The J gene is TRBJ2-2, the V gene TRBV5-6, with 8 bases matching TRBD2. Germline CDR1 and CDR2: SGHDT and YYEEEE. The length of the CDR3 is 17 residues. V trimming: 0 bases; J trimming: 5 bases; junction bases outside the gene matches: 9. The entire variable domain, with the rest obtained from reference TRBV5-6 and TRBJ2-2, is as follows: DAGVTQSPTHLIKTRGQQVTLRCSPKSGHDTVSWYQQALGQGPQFIFQYYEEEERQRGNFPDRFSGHQFPNYSSELNVNALLLGDSALYLCASSLGPGGPRTGELFFGEGSRLTVL.

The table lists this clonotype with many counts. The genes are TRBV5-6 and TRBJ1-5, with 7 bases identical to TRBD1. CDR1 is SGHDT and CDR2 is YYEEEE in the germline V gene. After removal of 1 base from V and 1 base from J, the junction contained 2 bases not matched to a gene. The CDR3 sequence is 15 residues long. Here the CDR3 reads CASSLRDRSNQPQHF. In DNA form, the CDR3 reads TGTGCCAGCAGCTTGAGGGACAGAAGCAATCAGCCCCAGCATTTT.

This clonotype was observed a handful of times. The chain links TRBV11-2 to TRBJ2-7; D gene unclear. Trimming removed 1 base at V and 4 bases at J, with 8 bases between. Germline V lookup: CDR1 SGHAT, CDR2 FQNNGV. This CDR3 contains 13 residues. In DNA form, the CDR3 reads TGTGCCAGCAGCTTAGGGGTGCATTACGAGCAGTACGTC. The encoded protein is CASSLGVHYEQYV.

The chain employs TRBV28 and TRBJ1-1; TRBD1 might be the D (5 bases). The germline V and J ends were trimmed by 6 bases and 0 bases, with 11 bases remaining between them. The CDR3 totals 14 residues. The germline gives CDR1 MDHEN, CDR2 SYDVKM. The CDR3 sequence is CASRLQGVNTEAFF. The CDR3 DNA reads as TGTGCCAGCAGACTCCAGGGTGTGAACACTGAAGCTTTCTTT.

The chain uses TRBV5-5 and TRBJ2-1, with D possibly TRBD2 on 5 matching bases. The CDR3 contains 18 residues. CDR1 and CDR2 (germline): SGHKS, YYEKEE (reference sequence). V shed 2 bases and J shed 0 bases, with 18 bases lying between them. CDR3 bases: TGTGCCAGCAGCTTTTTTATAGAGGGCCCGAGCTCCTACAATGAGCAGTTCTTC. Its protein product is CASSFFIEGPSSYNEQFF. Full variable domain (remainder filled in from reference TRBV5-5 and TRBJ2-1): DAGVTQSPTHLIKTRGQQVTLRCSPISGHKSVSWYQQVLGQGPQFIFQYYEKEERGRGNFPDRFSARQFPNYSSELNVNALLLGDSALYLCASSFFIEGPSSYNEQFFGPGTRLTVL.

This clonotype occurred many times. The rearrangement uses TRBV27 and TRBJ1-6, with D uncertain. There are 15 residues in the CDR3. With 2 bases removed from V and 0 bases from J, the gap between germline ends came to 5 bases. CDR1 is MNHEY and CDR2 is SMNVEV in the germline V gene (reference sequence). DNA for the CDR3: TGTGCCAGCAGTTTAAAGAGCTCCTATAATTCACCCCTCCACTTT. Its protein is CASSLKSSYNSPLHF.

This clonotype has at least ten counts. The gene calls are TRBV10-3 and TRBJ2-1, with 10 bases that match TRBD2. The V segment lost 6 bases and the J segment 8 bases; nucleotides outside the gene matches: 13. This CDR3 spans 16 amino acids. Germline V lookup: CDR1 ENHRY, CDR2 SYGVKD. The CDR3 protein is CAIRDRSGRAVDEQFF. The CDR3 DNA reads TGTGCCATCAGGGACAGGAGCGGGAGGGCGGTGGATGAGCAGTTCTTC.

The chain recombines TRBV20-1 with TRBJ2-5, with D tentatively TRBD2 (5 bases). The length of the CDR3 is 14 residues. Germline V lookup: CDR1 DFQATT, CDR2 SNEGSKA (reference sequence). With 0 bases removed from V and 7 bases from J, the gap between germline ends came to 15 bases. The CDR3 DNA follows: TGCAGTGCTAGAGATGTACTAGGATTGCGGACCCAGTACTTC. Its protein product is CSARDVLGLRTQYF.

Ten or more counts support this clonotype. CDR3 residues: CSVEVSTSPPETQYF. The DNA for the CDR3 is TGCAGCGTTGAAGTATCGACTAGTCCCCCGGAGACCCAGTACTTC. V is TRBV29-1 and J is TRBJ2-5, with D possibly being TRBD2 (6 bases). The CDR3 is 15 amino acids. V lost 1 base, J lost 5 bases, and 17 bases lay in between. CDR1 is SQVTM, CDR2 ANQGSEA, per germline.

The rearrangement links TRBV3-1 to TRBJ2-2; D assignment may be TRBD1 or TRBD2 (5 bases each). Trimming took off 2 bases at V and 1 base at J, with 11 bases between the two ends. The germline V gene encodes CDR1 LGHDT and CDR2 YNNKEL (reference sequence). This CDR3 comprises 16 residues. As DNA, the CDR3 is TGTGCCAGCAGCCAATATGGGGGATTGAACACCGGGGAGCTGTTTTTT. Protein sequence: CASSQYGGLNTGELFF.

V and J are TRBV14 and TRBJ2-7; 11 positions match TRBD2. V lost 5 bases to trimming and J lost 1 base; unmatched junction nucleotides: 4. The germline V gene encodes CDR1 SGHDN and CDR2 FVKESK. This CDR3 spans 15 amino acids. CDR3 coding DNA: TGTGCCAGCAGCGCACTAGCGGGGGTTTCCTACGAGCAGTACTTC. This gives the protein CASSALAGVSYEQYF.

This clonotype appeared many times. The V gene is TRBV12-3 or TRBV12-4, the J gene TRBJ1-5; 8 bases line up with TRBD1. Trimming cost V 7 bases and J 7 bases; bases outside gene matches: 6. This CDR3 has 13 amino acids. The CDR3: CASTTGGGQPQHF. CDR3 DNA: TGTGCCAGCACTACAGGGGGTGGACAGCCCCAGCATTTT.

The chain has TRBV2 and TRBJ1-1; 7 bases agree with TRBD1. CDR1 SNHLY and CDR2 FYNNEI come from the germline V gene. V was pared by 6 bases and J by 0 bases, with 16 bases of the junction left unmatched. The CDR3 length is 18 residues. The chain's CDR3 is CASRPRTGPKPMNTEAFF. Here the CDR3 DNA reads TGTGCCAGCAGACCAAGGACAGGCCCTAAACCCATGAACACTGAAGCTTTCTTT.

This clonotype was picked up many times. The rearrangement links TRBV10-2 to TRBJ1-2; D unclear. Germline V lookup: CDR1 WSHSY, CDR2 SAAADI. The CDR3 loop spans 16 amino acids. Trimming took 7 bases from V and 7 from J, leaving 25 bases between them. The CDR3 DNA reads TGCGCCAGCACCCCGGATACGGGCGGGCTTTGGTTTGGCTACACCTTC. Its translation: CASTPDTGGLWFGYTF.

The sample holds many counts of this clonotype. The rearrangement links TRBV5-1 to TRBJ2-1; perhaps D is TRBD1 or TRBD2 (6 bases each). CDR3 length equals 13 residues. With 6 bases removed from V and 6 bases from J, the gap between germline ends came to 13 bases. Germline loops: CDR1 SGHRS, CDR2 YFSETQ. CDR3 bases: TGCGCCAGCAAGGAGGGGGTAGGCAATGAGCAGTTCTTC. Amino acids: CASKEGVGNEQFF.

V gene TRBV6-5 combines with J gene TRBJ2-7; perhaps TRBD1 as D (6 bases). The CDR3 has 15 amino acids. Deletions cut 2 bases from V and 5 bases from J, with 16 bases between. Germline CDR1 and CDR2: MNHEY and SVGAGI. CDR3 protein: CASSYAQGRLNEQYF. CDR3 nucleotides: TGTGCCAGCAGTTACGCACAGGGTCGGTTGAACGAGCAGTACTTC.

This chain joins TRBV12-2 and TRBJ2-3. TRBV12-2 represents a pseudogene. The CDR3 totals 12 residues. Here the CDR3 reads CASRLETDTQYF. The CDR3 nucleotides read TGTGCAAGTCGCTTAGAAACGGATACGCAGTATTTT.

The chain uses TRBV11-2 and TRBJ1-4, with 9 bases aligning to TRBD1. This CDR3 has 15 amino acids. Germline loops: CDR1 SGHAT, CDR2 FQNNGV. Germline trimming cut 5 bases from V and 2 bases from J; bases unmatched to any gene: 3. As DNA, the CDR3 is TGTGCCAGCAGCCCCGGGACAGGGACTAATGAAAAACTGTTTTTT. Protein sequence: CASSPGTGTNEKLFF.

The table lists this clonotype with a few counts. DNA of the CDR3: TGTGCCATCAGTGAGCCACCGGGACAGGGAGCAGATACGCAGTATTTT. Its protein is CAISEPPGQGADTQYF. This sequence joins TRBV10-3 and TRBJ2-3, with TRBD1 matching over 9 bases. Germline trimming cut 2 bases from V and 4 bases from J; bases unmatched to any gene: 7. Germline CDR1 is ENHRY and CDR2 is SYGVKD. This CDR3 comprises 16 residues.

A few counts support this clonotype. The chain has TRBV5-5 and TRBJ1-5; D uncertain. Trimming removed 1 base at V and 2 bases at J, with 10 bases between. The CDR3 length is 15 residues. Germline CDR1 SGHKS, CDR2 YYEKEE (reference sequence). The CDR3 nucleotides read TGTGCCAGCAGCTTGCTGGACGGGGGCAATCAGCCCCAGCATTTT. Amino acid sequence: CASSLLDGGNQPQHF.

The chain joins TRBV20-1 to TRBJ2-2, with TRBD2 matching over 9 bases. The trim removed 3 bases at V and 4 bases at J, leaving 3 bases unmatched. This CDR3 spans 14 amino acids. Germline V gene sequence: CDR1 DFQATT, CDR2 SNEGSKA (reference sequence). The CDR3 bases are TGCAGTGCTAGTCAAGCGGGGGGCACCGGGGAGCTGTTTTTT. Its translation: CSASQAGGTGELFF.